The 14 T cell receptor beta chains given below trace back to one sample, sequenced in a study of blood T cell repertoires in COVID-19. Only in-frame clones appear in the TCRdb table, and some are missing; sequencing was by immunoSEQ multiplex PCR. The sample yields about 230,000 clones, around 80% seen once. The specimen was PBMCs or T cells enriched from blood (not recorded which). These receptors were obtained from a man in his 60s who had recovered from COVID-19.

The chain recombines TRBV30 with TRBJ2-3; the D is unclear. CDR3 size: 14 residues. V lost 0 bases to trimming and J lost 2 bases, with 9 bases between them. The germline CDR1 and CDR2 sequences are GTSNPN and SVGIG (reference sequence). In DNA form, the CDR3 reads TGTGCCTGGAGTGTACCCGGGTTCACAGATACGCAGTATTTT. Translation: CAWSVPGFTDTQYF.

The CDR3 sequence: CASSIPGTGGNSPLHF. CDR3 coding DNA: TGTGCCAGTAGTATACCGGGGACAGGAGGTAATTCACCCCTCCACTTT. The rearrangement uses TRBV19 and TRBJ1-6, with 8 bases matching TRBD1. The CDR3 is made up of 16 amino acids. Germline CDR1 and CDR2: LNHDA and SQIVND (reference sequence). V was pared by 2 bases and J by 6 bases, with 6 bases of the junction left unmatched.

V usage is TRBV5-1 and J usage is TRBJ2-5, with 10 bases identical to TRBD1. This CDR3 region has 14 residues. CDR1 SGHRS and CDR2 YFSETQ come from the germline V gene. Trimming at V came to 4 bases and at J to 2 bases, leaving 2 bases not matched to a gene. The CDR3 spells CASSGGQGQETQYF. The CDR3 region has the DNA TGCGCCAGCAGCGGGGGACAGGGGCAAGAGACCCAGTACTTC.

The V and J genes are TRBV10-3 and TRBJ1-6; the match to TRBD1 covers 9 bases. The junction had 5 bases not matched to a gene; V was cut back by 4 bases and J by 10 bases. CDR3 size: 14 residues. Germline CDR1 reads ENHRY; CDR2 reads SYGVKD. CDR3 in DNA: TGTGCCATCAGTGCGGACAGGGGAGGGTCACCCCTCCACTTT. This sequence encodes CAISADRGGSPLHF.

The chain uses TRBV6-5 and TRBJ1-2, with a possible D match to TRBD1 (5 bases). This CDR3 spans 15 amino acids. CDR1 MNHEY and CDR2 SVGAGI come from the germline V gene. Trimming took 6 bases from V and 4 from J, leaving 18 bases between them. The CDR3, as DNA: TGTGCCAGCAGCACAAGCCCCCAGGGCGGCTATGGCTACACCTTC. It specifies CASSTSPQGGYGYTF.

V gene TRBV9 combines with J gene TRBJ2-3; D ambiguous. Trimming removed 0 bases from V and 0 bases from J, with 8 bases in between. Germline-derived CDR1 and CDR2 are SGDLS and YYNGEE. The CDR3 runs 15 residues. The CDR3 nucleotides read TGTGCCAGCAGCGTAGGGCAGTTTAGCACAGATACGCAGTATTTT. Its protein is CASSVGQFSTDTQYF.

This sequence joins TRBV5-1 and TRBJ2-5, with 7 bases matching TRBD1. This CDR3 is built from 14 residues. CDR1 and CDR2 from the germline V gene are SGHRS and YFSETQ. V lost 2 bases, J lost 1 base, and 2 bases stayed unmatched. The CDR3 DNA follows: TGCGCCAGCAGCTTCTCAGGGGGCCAAGAGACCCAGTACTTC. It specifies CASSFSGGQETQYF. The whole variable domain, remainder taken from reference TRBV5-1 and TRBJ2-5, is KAGVTQTPRYLIKTRGQQVTLSCSPISGHRSVSWYQQTPGQGLQFLFEYFSETQRNKGNFPGRFSGRQFSNSRSEMNVSTLELGDSALYLCASSFSGGQETQYFGPGTRLLVL.

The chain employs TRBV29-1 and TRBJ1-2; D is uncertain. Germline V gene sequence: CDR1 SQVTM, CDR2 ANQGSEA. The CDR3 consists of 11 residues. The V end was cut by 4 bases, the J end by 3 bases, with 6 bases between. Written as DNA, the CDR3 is TGCAGCGTTGGGGGAGACTATGGCTACACCTTC. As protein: CSVGGDYGYTF.

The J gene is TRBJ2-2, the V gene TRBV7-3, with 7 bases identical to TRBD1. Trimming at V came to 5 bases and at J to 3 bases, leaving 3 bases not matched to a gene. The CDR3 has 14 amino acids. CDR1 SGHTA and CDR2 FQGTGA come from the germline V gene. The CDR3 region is CASSPGQDTGELFF. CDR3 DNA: TGTGCCAGCAGCCCAGGACAGGACACCGGGGAGCTGTTTTTT.

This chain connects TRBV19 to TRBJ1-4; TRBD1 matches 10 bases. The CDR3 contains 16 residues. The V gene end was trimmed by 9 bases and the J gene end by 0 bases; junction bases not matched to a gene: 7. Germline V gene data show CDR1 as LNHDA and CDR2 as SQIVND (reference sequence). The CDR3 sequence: CASGDRGSATNEKLFF. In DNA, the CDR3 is TGTGCCAGCGGGGACAGGGGATCTGCAACTAATGAAAAACTGTTTTTT.

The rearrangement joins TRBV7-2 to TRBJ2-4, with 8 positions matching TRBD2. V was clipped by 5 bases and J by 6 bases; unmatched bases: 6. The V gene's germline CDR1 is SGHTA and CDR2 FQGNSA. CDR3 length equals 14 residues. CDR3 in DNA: TGTGCCAGCAGCCAAAGAGCGGGGGTAAACATTCAGTACTTC. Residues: CASSQRAGVNIQYF.

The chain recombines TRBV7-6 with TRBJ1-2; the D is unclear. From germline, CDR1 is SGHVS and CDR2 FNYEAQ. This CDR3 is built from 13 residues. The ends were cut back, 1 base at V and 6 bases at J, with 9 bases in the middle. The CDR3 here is CASSLGPGNGYTF. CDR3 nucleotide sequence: TGTGCCAGCAGCTTAGGACCAGGCAATGGCTACACCTTC.

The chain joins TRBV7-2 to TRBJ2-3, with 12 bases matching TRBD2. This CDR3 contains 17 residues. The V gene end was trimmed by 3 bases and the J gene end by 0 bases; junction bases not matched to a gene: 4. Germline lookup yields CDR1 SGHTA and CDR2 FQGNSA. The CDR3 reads CASSLQTSGGSTDTQYF. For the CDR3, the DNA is TGTGCCAGCAGCTTGCAAACTAGCGGGGGGAGCACAGATACGCAGTATTTT.

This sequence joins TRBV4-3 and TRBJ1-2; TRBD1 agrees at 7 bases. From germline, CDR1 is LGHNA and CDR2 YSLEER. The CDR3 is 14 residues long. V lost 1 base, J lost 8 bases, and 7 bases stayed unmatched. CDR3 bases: TGCGCCAGCAGCCAAGCGACAGGGTTAGTAGGCTACACCTTC. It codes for CASSQATGLVGYTF.